This T cell receptor beta chain was documented in a study of cytomegalovirus exposure and HLA in healthy donors. V was trimmed by 10 bases and J by 4 bases, leaving 15 bases between them. The CDR3 spans 13 residues. In germline, CDR1 is SGHTS, CDR2 YDEGEE. Here immunoSEQ multiplex PCR was the method, and the copy in TCRdb shows in-frame clones only, minus some. Of under 80,000 clones in the sample, approximately 94% were seen once. This clone was observed once. The genes are TRBV5-8 and TRBJ2-1; D is possibly TRBD1 (6 bases). The sequencing input was PBMCs. The receptor was derived from a young woman in good health and CMV-seropositive. For the CDR3, the DNA is TGTGCCTATAACCCCGGACAGTACAATGAGCAGTTCTTC. It codes for CAYNPGQYNEQFF.